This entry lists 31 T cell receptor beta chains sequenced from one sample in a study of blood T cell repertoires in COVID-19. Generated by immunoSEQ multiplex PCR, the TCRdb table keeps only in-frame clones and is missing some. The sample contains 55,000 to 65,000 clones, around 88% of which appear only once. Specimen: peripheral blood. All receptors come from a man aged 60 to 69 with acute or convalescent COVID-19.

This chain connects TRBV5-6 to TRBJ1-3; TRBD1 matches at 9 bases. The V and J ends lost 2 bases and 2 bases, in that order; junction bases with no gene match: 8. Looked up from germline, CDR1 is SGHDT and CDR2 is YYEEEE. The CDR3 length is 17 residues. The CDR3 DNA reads TGTGCCAGCAGCTTACCCGGGACAGGGAGGCCTGGAAACACCATATATTTT. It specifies CASSLPGTGRPGNTIYF.

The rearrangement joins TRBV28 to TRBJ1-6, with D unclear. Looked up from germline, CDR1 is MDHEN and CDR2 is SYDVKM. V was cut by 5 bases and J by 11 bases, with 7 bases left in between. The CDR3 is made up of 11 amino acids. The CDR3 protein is CASSAHTPLHF. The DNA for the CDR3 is TGTGCCAGCAGTGCCCACACACCCCTCCACTTT.

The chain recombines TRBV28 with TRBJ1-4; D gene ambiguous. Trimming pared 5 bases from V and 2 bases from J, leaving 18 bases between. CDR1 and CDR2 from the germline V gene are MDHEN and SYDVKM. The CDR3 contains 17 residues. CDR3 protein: CASSPPGGLGTNEKLFF. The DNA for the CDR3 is TGTGCCAGCAGTCCCCCCGGAGGCCTGGGGACTAATGAAAAACTGTTTTTT.

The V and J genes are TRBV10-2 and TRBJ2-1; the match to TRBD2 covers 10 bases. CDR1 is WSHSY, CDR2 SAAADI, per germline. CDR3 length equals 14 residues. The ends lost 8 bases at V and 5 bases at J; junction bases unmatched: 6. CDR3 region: CASLGLAGDNEQFF. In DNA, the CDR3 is TGCGCCAGCTTGGGCCTAGCGGGAGACAATGAGCAGTTCTTC.

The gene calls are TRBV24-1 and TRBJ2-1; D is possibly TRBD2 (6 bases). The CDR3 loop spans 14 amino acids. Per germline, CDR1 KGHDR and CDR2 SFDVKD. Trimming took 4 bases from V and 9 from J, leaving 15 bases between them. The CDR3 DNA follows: TGTGCCACCAGTGACCCCCGGGCGGGGACTGAGCAGTTCTTC. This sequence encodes CATSDPRAGTEQFF.

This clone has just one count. Here the CDR3 reads CASSYFPGNSPLHF. The CDR3 bases are TGTGCCAGCAGTTACTTTCCAGGCAATTCACCCCTCCACTTT. This rearrangement joins TRBV6-5 to TRBJ1-6, with unresolved D. The CDR3 length is 14 residues. Germline V gives CDR1 MNHEY, CDR2 SVGAGI. With 1 base removed from V and 7 bases from J, the gap between germline ends came to 8 bases.

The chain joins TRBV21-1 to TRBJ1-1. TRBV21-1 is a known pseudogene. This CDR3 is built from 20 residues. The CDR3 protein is CASSKDGTGREPAMNTEAFF. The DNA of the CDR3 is TGTGCCAGCAGCAAAGACGGCACCGGGAGGGAGCCGGCCATGAACACTGAAGCTTTCTTT.

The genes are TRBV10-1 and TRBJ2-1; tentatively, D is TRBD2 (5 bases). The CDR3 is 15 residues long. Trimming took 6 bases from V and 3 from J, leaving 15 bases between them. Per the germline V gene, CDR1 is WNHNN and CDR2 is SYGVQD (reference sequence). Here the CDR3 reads CASSRGGADYNEQFF. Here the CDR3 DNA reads TGCGCCAGCAGCCGAGGCGGAGCGGACTACAATGAGCAGTTCTTC.

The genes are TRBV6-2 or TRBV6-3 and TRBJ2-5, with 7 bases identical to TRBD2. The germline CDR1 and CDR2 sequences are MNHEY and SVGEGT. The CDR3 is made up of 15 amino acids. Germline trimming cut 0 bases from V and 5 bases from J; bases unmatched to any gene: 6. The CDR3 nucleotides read TGTGCCAGCAGTTACTCACGAGGGAGGGCTGAGACCCAGTACTTC. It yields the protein CASSYSRGRAETQYF.

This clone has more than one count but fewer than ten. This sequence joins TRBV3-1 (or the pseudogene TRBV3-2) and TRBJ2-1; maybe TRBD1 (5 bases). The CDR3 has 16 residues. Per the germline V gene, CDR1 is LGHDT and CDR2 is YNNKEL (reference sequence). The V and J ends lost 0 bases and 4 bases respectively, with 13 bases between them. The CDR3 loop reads CASSQEFGHTYNEQFF. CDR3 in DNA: TGTGCCAGCAGCCAAGAGTTCGGACACACTTACAATGAGCAGTTCTTC.

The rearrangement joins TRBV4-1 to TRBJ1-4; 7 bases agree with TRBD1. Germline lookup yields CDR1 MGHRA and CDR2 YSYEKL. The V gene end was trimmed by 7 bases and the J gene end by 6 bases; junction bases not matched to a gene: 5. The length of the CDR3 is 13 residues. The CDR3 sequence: CASNTGEDEKLFF. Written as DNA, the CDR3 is TGCGCCAGCAACACAGGGGAAGATGAAAAACTGTTTTTT.

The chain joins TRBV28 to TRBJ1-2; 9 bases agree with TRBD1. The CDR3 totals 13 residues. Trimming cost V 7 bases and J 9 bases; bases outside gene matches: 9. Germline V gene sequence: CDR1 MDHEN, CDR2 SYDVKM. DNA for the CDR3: TGTGCCAGCATGGACAGGGGTTTTTTTAGCTACACCTTC. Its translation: CASMDRGFFSYTF.

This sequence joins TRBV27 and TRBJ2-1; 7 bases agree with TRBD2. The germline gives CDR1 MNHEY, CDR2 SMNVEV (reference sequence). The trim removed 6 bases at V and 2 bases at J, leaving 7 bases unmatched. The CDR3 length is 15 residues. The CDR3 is CASSLAGSTYNEQFF. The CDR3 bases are TGTGCCAGCAGCTTAGCGGGTAGCACCTACAATGAGCAGTTCTTC.

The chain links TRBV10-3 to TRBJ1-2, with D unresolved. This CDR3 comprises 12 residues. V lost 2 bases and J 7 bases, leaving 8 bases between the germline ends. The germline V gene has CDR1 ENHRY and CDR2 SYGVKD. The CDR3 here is CAISEGPAGYTF. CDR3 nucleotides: TGTGCCATCAGTGAGGGCCCCGCTGGCTACACCTTC.

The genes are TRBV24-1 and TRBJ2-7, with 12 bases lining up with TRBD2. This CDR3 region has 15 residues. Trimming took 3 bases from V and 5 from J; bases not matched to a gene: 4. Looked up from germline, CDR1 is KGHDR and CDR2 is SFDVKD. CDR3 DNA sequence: TGTGCCACCAGTGATGAACTAGCGGGAGGCAACGAGCAGTACTTC. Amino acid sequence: CATSDELAGGNEQYF.

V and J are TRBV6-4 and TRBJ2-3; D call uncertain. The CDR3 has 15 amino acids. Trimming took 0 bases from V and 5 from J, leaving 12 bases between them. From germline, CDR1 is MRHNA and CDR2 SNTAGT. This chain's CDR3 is CASSDSWALGDTQYF. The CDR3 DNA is TGTGCCAGCAGTGACTCGTGGGCCCTGGGAGATACGCAGTATTTT.

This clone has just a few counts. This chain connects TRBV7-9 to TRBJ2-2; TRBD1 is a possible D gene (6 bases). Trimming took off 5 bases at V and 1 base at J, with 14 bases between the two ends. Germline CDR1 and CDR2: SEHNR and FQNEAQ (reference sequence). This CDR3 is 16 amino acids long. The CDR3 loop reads CASSGRGGMNTGELFF. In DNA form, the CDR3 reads TGTGCCAGCAGCGGGAGAGGGGGAATGAACACCGGGGAGCTGTTTTTT.

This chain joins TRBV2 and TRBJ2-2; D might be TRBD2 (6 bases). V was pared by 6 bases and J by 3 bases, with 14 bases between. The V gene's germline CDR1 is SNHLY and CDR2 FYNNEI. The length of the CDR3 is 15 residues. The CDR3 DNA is TGTGCCAGCAGAACCGGCGGGATCGACACCGGGGAGCTGTTTTTT. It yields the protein CASRTGGIDTGELFF.

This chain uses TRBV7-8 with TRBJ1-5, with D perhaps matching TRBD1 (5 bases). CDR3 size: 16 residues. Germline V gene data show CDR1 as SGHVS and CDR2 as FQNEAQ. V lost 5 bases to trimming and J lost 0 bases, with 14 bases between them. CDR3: CASSEQAPGSNQPQHF. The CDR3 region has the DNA TGTGCCAGCAGCGAACAGGCCCCAGGTAGCAATCAGCCCCAGCATTTT.

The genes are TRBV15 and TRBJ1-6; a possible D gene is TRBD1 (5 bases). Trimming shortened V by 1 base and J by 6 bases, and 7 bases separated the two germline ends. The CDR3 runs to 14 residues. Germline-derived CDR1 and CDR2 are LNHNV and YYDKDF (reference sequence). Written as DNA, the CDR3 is TGTGCCACCAGCAGAGCAGGGTCTAATTCACCCCTCCACTTT. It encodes CATSRAGSNSPLHF.

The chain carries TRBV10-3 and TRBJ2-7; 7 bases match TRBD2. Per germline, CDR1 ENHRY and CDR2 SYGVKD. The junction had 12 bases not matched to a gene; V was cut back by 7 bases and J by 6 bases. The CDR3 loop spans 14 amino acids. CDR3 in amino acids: CAINPRRLAGEQYF. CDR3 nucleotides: TGTGCCATCAACCCCCGGAGACTAGCTGGCGAGCAGTACTTC.

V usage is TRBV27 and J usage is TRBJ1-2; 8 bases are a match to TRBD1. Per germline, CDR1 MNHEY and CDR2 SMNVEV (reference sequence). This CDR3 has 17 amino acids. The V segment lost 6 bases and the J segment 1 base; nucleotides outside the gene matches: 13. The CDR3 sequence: CASSINRGWVDNYGYTF. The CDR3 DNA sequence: TGTGCCAGCAGCATTAACAGGGGGTGGGTCGATAACTATGGCTACACCTTC.

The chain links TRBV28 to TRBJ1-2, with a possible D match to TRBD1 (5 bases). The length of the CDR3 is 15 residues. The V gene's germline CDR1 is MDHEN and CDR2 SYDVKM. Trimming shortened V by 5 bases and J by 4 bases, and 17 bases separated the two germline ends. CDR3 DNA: TGTGCCAGCAGTCCCGAACTCAGGGTCCGCTATGGCTACACCTTC. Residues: CASSPELRVRYGYTF.

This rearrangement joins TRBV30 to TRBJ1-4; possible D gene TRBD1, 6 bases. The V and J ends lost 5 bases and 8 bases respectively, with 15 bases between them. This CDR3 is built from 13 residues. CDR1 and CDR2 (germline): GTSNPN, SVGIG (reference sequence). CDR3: CAWAGGAQEKLFF. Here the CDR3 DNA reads TGTGCCTGGGCGGGGGGGGCGCAGGAAAAACTGTTTTTT.

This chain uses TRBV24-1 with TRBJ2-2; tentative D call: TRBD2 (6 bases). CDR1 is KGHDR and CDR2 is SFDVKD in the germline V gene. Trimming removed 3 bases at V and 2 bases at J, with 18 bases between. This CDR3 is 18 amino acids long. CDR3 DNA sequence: TGTGCCACCAGTGATCCCAAACGGGGGAGAACCAACACCGGGGAGCTGTTTTTT. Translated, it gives CATSDPKRGRTNTGELFF.

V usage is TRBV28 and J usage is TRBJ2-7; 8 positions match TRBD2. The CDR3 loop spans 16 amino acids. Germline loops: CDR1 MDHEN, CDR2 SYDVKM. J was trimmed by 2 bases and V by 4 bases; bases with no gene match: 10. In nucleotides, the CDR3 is TGTGCCAGCAGTTCCCCCTTGAGCGGGAGCACCTACGAGCAGTACTTC. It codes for CASSSPLSGSTYEQYF.

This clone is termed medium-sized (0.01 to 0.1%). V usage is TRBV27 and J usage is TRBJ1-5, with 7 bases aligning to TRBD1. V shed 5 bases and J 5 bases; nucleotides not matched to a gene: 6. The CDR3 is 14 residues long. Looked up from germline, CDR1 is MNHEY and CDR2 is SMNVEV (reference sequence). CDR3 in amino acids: CASSPRDSYQPQHF. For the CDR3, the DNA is TGTGCCAGCAGTCCTCGGGACAGTTATCAGCCCCAGCATTTT.

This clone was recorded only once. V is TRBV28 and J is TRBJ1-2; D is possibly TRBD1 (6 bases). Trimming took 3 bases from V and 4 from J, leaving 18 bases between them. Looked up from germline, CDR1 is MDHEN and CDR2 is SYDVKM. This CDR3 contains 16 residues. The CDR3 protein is CASSLTGGQLFYGYTF. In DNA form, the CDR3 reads TGTGCCAGCAGTTTGACGGGGGGCCAACTCTTCTATGGCTACACCTTC.

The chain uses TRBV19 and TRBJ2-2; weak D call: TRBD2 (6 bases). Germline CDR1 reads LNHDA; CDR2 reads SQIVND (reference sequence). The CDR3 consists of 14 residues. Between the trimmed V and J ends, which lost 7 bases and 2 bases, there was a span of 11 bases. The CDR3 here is CASKEGSNTGELFF. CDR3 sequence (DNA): TGTGCCAGTAAGGAGGGATCCAACACCGGGGAGCTGTTTTTT.

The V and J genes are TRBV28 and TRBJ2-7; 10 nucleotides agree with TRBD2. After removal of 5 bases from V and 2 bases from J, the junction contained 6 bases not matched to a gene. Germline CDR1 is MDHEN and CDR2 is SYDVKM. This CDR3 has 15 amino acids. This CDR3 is CASSGLADFPYEQYF. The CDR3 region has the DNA TGTGCCAGCAGTGGACTAGCGGATTTCCCCTACGAGCAGTACTTC.

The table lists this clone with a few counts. The CDR3 region is CSVAGGGGSDQHF. CDR3 sequence (DNA): TGCAGCGTCGCCGGGGGCGGGGGGTCGGACCAGCATTTT. V gene TRBV29-1 combines with J gene TRBJ1-5; D may be TRBD1 (6 bases). Germline V gene data show CDR1 as SQVTM and CDR2 as ANQGSEA. The V gene lost 6 bases and the J gene lost 12 bases, with 21 bases spanning the gap. CDR3 length: 13 residues.